This T cell receptor (beta chain) emerged from a study of T-cell reconstitution after alpha-beta-depleted transplantation in children. TCRbeta library construction was performed incorporating unique molecular identifiers. TCRdb re-derived calls from the PCR reads in MiXCR, one entry per CDR3 protein. This table has 200,000 to 250,000 distinct CDR3 sequences, roughly a tenth appearing once. Germline V gene sequence: CDR1 SGHNT, CDR2 YYREEE (reference sequence). The CDR3 sequence is 17 residues long. Trimming removed 3 bases from V and 5 bases from J; junction bases left unmatched: 10. This clonotype was seen many times. Its specificity is not known. Study-wide findings and caveats: Among T cells one year after transplant, newly produced cells accounted for most counts and diversity. In some patients, recipient T cells and intrathymic progenitors surviving conditioning explained high day-60 diversity.

The clonotype was recovered from a child under two years old with acute myeloid leukemia, due to receive a stem cell transplant. Material: PBMCs, obtained before TCRalphabeta/CD19-depleted stem cell transplant. This chain joins TRBV5-4 and TRBJ2-5; TRBD2 agrees at 13 bases. Here the CDR3 reads CASSSPTSGRAGETQYF. CDR3 nucleotides: TGTGCCAGCAGCTCGCCTACTAGCGGGAGGGCGGGGGAGACCCAGTACTTC.